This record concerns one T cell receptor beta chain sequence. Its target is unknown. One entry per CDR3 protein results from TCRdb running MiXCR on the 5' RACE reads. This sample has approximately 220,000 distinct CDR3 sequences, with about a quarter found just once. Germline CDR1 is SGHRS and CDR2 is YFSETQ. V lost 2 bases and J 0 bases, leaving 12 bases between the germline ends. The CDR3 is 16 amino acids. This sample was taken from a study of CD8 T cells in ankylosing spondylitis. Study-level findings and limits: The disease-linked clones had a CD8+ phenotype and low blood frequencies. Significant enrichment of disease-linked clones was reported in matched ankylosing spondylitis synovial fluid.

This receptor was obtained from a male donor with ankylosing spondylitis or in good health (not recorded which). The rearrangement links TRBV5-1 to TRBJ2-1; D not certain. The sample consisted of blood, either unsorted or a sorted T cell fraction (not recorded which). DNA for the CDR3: TGCGCCAGCAGCTTTTCAACGGGCAGCTCCTACAATGAGCAGTTCTTC. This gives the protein CASSFSTGSSYNEQFF. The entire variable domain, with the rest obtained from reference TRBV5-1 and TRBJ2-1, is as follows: KAGVTQTPRYLIKTRGQQVTLSCSPISGHRSVSWYQQTPGQGLQFLFEYFSETQRNKGNFPGRFSGRQFSNSRSEMNVSTLELGDSALYLCASSFSTGSSYNEQFFGPGTRLTVL.